This T cell receptor (beta chain) was captured by sequencing in a study of graft-versus-host responses after intestinal transplantation. Study conclusions and caveats: Analysis identified GvH clones in recipient marrow, with some appearing first in ileum or blood.

The protocol was immunoSEQ multiplex PCR, while the TCRdb copy is restricted to in-frame clones and leaves out a portion. The table has some 39,000 clones, approximately 93% seen once. Remarks on this clone: Its antigen is undetermined.

The input for sequencing was PBMCs, taken roughly 780 days after intestinal transplantation. The receptor was derived from a human patient who received an intestinal transplant, so some T cells may come from the graft donor.

The CDR3 reads CASSLNRGDSYNEQFF. CDR3 sequence (DNA): TGTGCCAGCAGCCTCAATAGGGGGGACTCCTACAATGAGCAGTTCTTC. This rearrangement joins TRBV11-3 to TRBJ2-1; perhaps D is TRBD1 or TRBD2 (6 bases each). Germline V gene data show CDR1 as SGHNT and CDR2 as YENEEA. V gave up 5 bases and J gave up 0 bases, with 14 bases separating them. This CDR3 region has 16 residues.